Below, 5 T cell receptor beta chains from the same sample are listed, as sequenced in a study of T cell responses to AZD1222 COVID-19 vaccine. Some clones are missing from TCRdb's copy, which holds only in-frame ones; the method was immunoSEQ multiplex PCR. Of 120,000 or so clones listed, 89% are singletons. The sample consisted of peripheral blood, taken on day 0 of AZD1222 vaccination. Source of these receptors: an adult in good health.

This clone has a single count. V usage is TRBV19 and J usage is TRBJ1-3; D remains unclear. CDR1 and CDR2 from the germline V gene are LNHDA and SQIVND (reference sequence). Trimming took off 2 bases at V and 2 bases at J, with 16 bases between the two ends. The CDR3 runs 17 residues. As DNA, the CDR3 is TGTGCCAGTAGTATAAAAAGAAGCGGGTTGGCTGGAAACACCATATATTTT. Translated: CASSIKRSGLAGNTIYF.

This chain joins TRBV6-5 and TRBJ1-3; possibly TRBD1 for D (6 bases). The CDR3 runs to 14 residues. Trimming removed 3 bases from V and 3 bases from J, with 9 bases in between. Germline V gives CDR1 MNHEY, CDR2 SVGAGI. The CDR3 region is CASSYGGRGNTIYF. CDR3 nucleotides: TGTGCCAGCAGTTATGGGGGGCGTGGAAACACCATATATTTT.

The chain combines TRBV5-6 with TRBJ2-5; 7 positions match TRBD1. Germline assignment: CDR1 SGHDT and CDR2 YYEEEE. V lost 6 bases to trimming and J lost 4 bases; unmatched junction nucleotides: 6. The CDR3 runs 13 residues. CDR3 amino acids: CASNLQGTETQYF. The DNA of the CDR3 is TGTGCCAGCAACCTACAGGGGACAGAGACCCAGTACTTC.

The chain links TRBV4-1 to TRBJ2-1; D is undetermined. The V and J ends lost 0 bases and 4 bases respectively, with 4 bases between them. This CDR3 comprises 13 residues. Germline values: CDR1 MGHRA, CDR2 YSYEKL. In DNA, the CDR3 is TGCGCCAGCAGCCAAGAACTTTACAATGAGCAGTTCTTC. This gives the protein CASSQELYNEQFF.

The rearrangement joins TRBV5-1 to TRBJ2-7, with 9 bases aligning to TRBD2. The germline V gene encodes CDR1 SGHRS and CDR2 YFSETQ. The CDR3 extends over 17 amino acids. Trimming at V came to 4 bases and at J to 2 bases, leaving 13 bases not matched to a gene. The CDR3 coding sequence is TGCGCCAGCAGCCCGCACGGGGGAGCGGGAGGTCCCTACGAGCAGTACTTC. This translates into CASSPHGGAGGPYEQYF.